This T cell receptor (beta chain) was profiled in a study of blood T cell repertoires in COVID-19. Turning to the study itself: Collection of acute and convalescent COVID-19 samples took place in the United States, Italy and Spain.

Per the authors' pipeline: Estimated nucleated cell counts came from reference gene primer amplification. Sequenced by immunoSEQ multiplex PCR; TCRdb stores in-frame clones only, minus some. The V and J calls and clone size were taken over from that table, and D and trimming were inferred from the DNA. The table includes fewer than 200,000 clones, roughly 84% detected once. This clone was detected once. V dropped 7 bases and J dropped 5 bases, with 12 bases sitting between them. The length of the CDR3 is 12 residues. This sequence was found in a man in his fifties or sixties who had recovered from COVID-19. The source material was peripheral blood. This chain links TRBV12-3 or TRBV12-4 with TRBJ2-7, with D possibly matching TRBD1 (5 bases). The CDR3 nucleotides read TGTGCCAGCACCTCAGGGATCCACGAGCAGTACTTC. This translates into CASTSGIHEQYF.